The rows below give T cell receptor beta chains drawn from one sample of a study of blood T cell repertoires in COVID-19. Only in-frame clones appear in the TCRdb table, and some are missing; sequencing was by immunoSEQ multiplex PCR. The data contain under 200,000 clones, 65% to 85% of them seen just once; the ten biggest clones take up roughly 2.8%. Material: peripheral blood. The receptors derive from an older woman with acute or convalescent COVID-19. Both conserved end residues are part of each CDR3. D genes are given only for firm matches. Clone size is not always given. Where it is, it says once, few, many or a class for expanded clones.

TRBD1	few	TRBV5-4	TRBJ1-2	CASSRGQGDNYGYTF	TGTGCCAGCAGCCGGGGACAGGGCGATAACTATGGCTACACCTTC
-	once	TRBV5-1	TRBJ1-5	CASSLSGGNQPQHF	TGCGCCAGCAGCTTGTCGGGTGGCAATCAGCCCCAGCATTTT
TRBD2	-	TRBV16	TRBJ2-5	CASSYNRAAGESETQYF	TGTGCCAGCAGCTACAATAGGGCAGCGGGGGAGTCGGAGACCCAGTACTTC
-	-	TRBV7-8	TRBJ2-1	CASSPPLADLNYNEQFF	TGTGCCAGCAGCCCCCCCTTAGCGGACCTGAACTACAATGAGCAGTTCTTC
TRBD1	-	TRBV18	TRBJ1-6	CASSHKDRGDSPLHF	TGTGCCAGCTCTCATAAGGACAGGGGTGATTCACCCCTCCACTTT
TRBD1	-	TRBV5-6	TRBJ1-4	CASSLGGTGMNEKLFF	TGTGCCAGCAGCTTGGGGGGGACAGGGATGAATGAAAAACTGTTTTTT
TRBD1	-	TRBV4-1	TRBJ2-1	CASSPWSGTGESQFF	TGCGCCAGCAGCCCCTGGTCCGGGACAGGGGAGAGCCAGTTCTTC
TRBD2	-	TRBV11-2	TRBJ2-5	CASSYSGGGETQYF	TGTGCCAGCAGCTATAGCGGGGGGGGAGAGACCCAGTACTTC
TRBD2	once	TRBV7-2	TRBJ2-3	CASSSELAGGLGGTQYF	TGTGCCAGCAGCTCGGAGCTAGCGGGGGGGCTAGGTGGTACGCAGTATTTT
-	-	TRBV3-1/TRBV3-2	TRBJ1-5	CASSQDLGGLSNQPQHF	TGTGCCAGCAGCCAAGATCTGGGGGGACTTAGCAATCAGCCCCAGCATTTT
-	-	TRBV15	TRBJ1-3	CATSTGRRGAGNTIYF	TGTGCCACCAGCACCGGAAGGAGGGGAGCTGGAAACACCATATATTTT
-	-	TRBV18	TRBJ1-2	CASSQDSYGYTF	TGTGCCAGCTCACAAGACAGCTATGGCTACACCTTC
TRBD1	-	TRBV4-2	TRBJ1-2	CASSPGQGKANYGYTF	TGTGCCAGCAGTCCCGGACAGGGGAAAGCTAACTATGGCTACACCTTC
-	few	TRBV5-4	TRBJ1-4	CASSLGSRIRTNEKLFF	TGTGCCAGCAGCTTGGGCTCTAGAATTAGAACTAATGAAAAACTGTTTTTT
-	-	TRBV3-1/TRBV3-2	TRBJ2-4	CASSEGAPIRKNIQYF	TGTGCCAGCAGCGAGGGCGCTCCCATTAGAAAAAACATTCAGTACTTC
-	-	TRBV6-5	TRBJ1-1	CASSKKTGLNTEAFF	TGTGCCAGCAGTAAGAAAACAGGGCTGAACACTGAAGCTTTCTTT
-	-	TRBV30	TRBJ1-6	CAWSVKDRNSPLHF	TGTGCCTGGAGTGTAAAGGACAGAAATTCACCCCTCCACTTT
-	-	TRBV4-3	TRBJ2-1	CASSQASPRGEQFF	TGCGCCAGCAGCCAAGCCTCACCGCGAGGTGAGCAGTTCTTC
-	-	TRBV3-1/TRBV3-2	TRBJ2-7	CASSPQLTFEQYF	TGTGCCAGCAGCCCCCAACTTACGTTCGAGCAGTACTTC
-	-	TRBV3-1/TRBV3-2	TRBJ2-4	CASSRVGVAKNIQYF	TGTGCCAGCAGCCGTGTCGGAGTAGCCAAAAACATTCAGTACTTC
-	-	TRBV9	TRBJ1-6	CASSVGPKYNSPLHF	TGTGCCAGCAGCGTAGGGCCGAAGTATAATTCACCCCTCCACTTT
-	-	TRBV6-2/TRBV6-3	TRBJ1-3	CASSTGGSGNTIYF	TGTGCCAGCAGTACGGGGGGCTCTGGAAACACCATATATTTT
TRBD1	-	TRBV24-1	TRBJ1-1	CATRGTGGNTEAFF	TGTGCCACCAGAGGGACAGGGGGCAACACTGAAGCTTTCTTT
TRBD1	-	TRBV6-6	TRBJ2-2	CASRQGALAGELFF	TGTGCCAGCAGACAGGGGGCGCTTGCCGGGGAGCTGTTTTTT
-	-	TRBV30	TRBJ1-1	CAWSQGYTEAFF	TGTGCCTGGAGTCAGGGCTACACTGAAGCTTTCTTT
-	-	TRBV27	TRBJ1-5	CASSLGGEGNQPQHF	TGTGCCAGCAGTTTAGGAGGGGAGGGCAATCAGCCCCAGCATTTT